These 27 T cell receptor beta chains came from one sample sequenced in a study of shared clonotypes between healthy human individuals. Assay used: immunoSEQ multiplex PCR; TCRdb lists only in-frame clones, some missing. This table has hundreds of thousands of clones, 85% to 95% appearing once. Positive CCR7 selection of CD45RO-negative cells yielded the naive CD8 cells, and terminally differentiated effector memory CD45RA+ cells were excluded. The specimen sequenced was naive CD8+ T cells sorted from blood. These receptor sequences come from a young man in good health.

CDR3 coding DNA: TGTGCCAGCAACGACAGGGGGATGGGTTACGAGCAGTACTTC. Translated, it gives CASNDRGMGYEQYF. V gene TRBV6-5 combines with J gene TRBJ2-7; TRBD1 agrees at 9 bases. After removal of 7 bases from V and 4 bases from J, the junction contained 8 bases not matched to a gene. CDR3 length: 14 amino acids. The germline V gene encodes CDR1 MNHEY and CDR2 SVGAGI.

The sample holds a few counts of this clone. This sequence joins TRBV4-1 and TRBJ2-7; D is possibly TRBD2 (6 bases). Germline V gene lookup returns CDR1 MGHRA and CDR2 YSYEKL. Between the trimmed V and J ends, which lost 1 base and 4 bases, there was a span of 14 bases. The CDR3 sequence is 15 residues long. The CDR3 region is CASSQGAGPGYEQYF. CDR3 coding DNA: TGCGCCAGCAGCCAAGGGGCGGGACCAGGGTACGAGCAGTACTTC.

The rearrangement links TRBV13 to TRBJ2-1, with 12 bases fitting TRBD2. The CDR3 runs 17 residues. V dropped 4 bases and J dropped 5; count of bases not matched to a gene: 9. Germline CDR1 reads PRHDT; CDR2 reads FYEKMQ (reference sequence). CDR3 nucleotide sequence: TGTGCCAGCAGCTCCATACTAGCGGGAGGCTCTAACAATGAGCAGTTCTTC. Protein: CASSSILAGGSNNEQFF.

The chain is built from TRBV5-1 and TRBJ2-6, with D unclear. Deletions cut 0 bases from V and 0 bases from J, with 16 bases between. Germline values: CDR1 SGHRS, CDR2 YFSETQ. The CDR3 runs 19 residues. CDR3 amino acids: CASSLDPRYRDSGANVLTF. The CDR3, as DNA: TGCGCCAGCAGCTTGGATCCTAGGTACCGAGACTCTGGGGCCAACGTCCTGACTTTC.

As to this clone: Being one base from a much bigger clone, this may be a read error. Additional DNA sequences in this sample encode the identical CDR3. The gene calls are TRBV7-6 and TRBJ1-5, with D unresolved. The germline gives CDR1 SGHVS, CDR2 FNYEAQ. This CDR3 spans 12 amino acids. The V gene lost 1 base and the J gene lost 4 bases, with 2 bases spanning the gap. The CDR3 region has the DNA TGTGCCAGCAGCTTAGGAAATCAGCCCCAGCATTTT. This encodes CASSLGNQPQHF. The complete variable domain, with remaining parts taken from reference TRBV7-6 and TRBJ1-5, reads GAGVSQSPRYKVTKRGQDVALRCDPISGHVSLYWYRQALGQGPEFLTYFNYEAQQDKSGLPNDRFSAERPEGSISTLTIQRTEQRDSAMYRCASSLGNQPQHFGDGTRLSIL.

This rearrangement joins TRBV19 to TRBJ1-4; TRBD1 matches 9 bases. CDR1 LNHDA and CDR2 SQIVND come from the germline V gene (reference sequence). V trimming: 3 bases; J trimming: 7 bases; junction bases outside the gene matches: 6. The CDR3 is 15 residues long. The CDR3 here is CASSIAGTGSEKLFF. Written as DNA, the CDR3 is TGTGCCAGTAGTATCGCCGGGACAGGGTCTGAAAAACTGTTTTTT. The full variable domain, in which reference TRBV19 and TRBJ1-4 provide the parts outside the CDR3, is DGGITQSPKYLFRKEGQNVTLSCEQNLNHDAMYWYRQDPGQGLRLIYYSQIVNDFQKGDIAEGYSVSREKKESFPLTVTSAQKNPTAFYLCASSIAGTGSEKLFFGSGTQLSVL.

The chain is built from TRBV5-4 and TRBJ1-2; TRBD1 might be the D (6 bases). Trimming stripped 4 bases from V and 8 bases from J, with 15 bases between. Germline CDR1 SGHNT, CDR2 YYREEE (reference sequence). The CDR3 runs 13 residues. CDR3 nucleotides: TGTGCCAGCAGCCCGAGGACAGACGTGGGCTACACCTTC. Amino acid sequence: CASSPRTDVGYTF.

The chain combines TRBV27 with TRBJ1-5, with 7 bases lining up with TRBD1. With V trimmed by 0 bases and J by 8 bases, 7 bases remained unmatched. The CDR3 extends over 15 amino acids. Per the germline V gene, CDR1 is MNHEY and CDR2 is SMNVEV (reference sequence). Written as DNA, the CDR3 is TGTGCCAGCAGTTTATCAGGGGGCCCCATGGAGCCCCAGCATTTT. It codes for CASSLSGGPMEPQHF.

In DNA, the CDR3 is TGTGCCAGCAGCTTAGTAGACAGTTCCTACGAGCAGTACTTC. This codes for CASSLVDSSYEQYF. V and J are TRBV7-9 and TRBJ2-7, with D maybe TRBD1 (5 bases). The germline V gene encodes CDR1 SEHNR and CDR2 FQNEAQ (reference sequence). The CDR3 loop spans 14 amino acids. V lost 1 base, J lost 1 base, and 8 bases lay in between.

The J gene is TRBJ1-2, the V gene TRBV21-1; the table's D gene call, TRBD1, was not cross checked with the DNA. TRBV21-1 is classified as a pseudogene. The CDR3 totals 15 residues. The DNA of the CDR3 is TGTGCCAGCAGCAAAACAGCGCCTGGGGGCAGCGGCTACACCTTC. It is translated as CASSKTAPGGSGYTF.

The chain links TRBV27 to TRBJ2-1; 12 bases align to TRBD2. CDR1 MNHEY and CDR2 SMNVEV come from the germline V gene (reference sequence). The CDR3 is 16 residues long. Unmatched junction bases numbered 5, after V lost 2 bases and J lost 6 bases. This chain's CDR3 is CASSLLAGGASNEQFF. Here the CDR3 DNA reads TGTGCCAGCAGTTTACTAGCGGGAGGGGCGTCCAATGAGCAGTTCTTC.

J is TRBJ1-4 and V is TRBV7-9; 10 bases match TRBD1. The V gene end was trimmed by 5 bases and the J gene end by 6 bases; junction bases not matched to a gene: 3. CDR1 SEHNR and CDR2 FQNEAQ come from the germline V gene (reference sequence). CDR3 length: 14 amino acids. CDR3 coding DNA: TGTGCCAGCAGCAAAGGGACAGGGGATGAAAAACTGTTTTTT. Its translation is CASSKGTGDEKLFF.

This chain uses TRBV7-9 with TRBJ2-2; D is possibly TRBD1 or TRBD2 (5 bases each). Per the germline V gene, CDR1 is SEHNR and CDR2 is FQNEAQ (reference sequence). The CDR3 has 17 amino acids. V gave up 5 bases and J gave up 0 bases, with 16 bases separating them. This chain's CDR3 is CASSQPSGPANTGELFF. Here the CDR3 DNA reads TGTGCCAGCAGCCAGCCATCGGGGCCAGCGAACACCGGGGAGCTGTTTTTT.

The rearrangement links TRBV27 to TRBJ2-1, with D perhaps TRBD1 or TRBD2 (5 bases each). Germline V gene lookup returns CDR1 MNHEY and CDR2 SMNVEV (reference sequence). This CDR3 contains 11 residues. V was clipped by 3 bases and J by 15 bases, with 12 bases between them. For the CDR3, the DNA is TGTGCCAGCAGTTTTGGGACCGACCGGTTCTTC. Translation: CASSFGTDRFF.

J is TRBJ2-5 and V is TRBV5-1; TRBD2 matches 12 bases. Germline V lookup: CDR1 SGHRS, CDR2 YFSETQ. The CDR3 is 16 amino acids. V shed 4 bases, J shed 4 bases, and the junction held 8 bases outside the gene matches. The CDR3 sequence is CASSLLTSGSRETQYF. DNA for the CDR3: TGCGCCAGCAGCCTACTGACTAGCGGGAGTCGAGAGACCCAGTACTTC.

Notes on this clone: The junction does not match germline at one end; this may be a read error. This chain links TRBV7-7 with TRBJ1-1; D not certain. From germline, CDR1 is SSHAT and CDR2 FNYEAQ (reference sequence). This CDR3 is 15 amino acids long. The CDR3 sequence is CASSLVREMNTEAFF. The CDR3 coding sequence is TGTGCTAGCAGCTTAGTTCGGGAAATGAACACTGAAGCTTTCTTT.

On this clone itself: Other nucleotide sequences in the sample specify the same CDR3. This chain joins TRBV27 and TRBJ1-2; D not certain. The V and J ends lost 6 bases and 4 bases respectively, with 6 bases between them. Germline lookup yields CDR1 MNHEY and CDR2 SMNVEV (reference sequence). The CDR3 consists of 11 residues. This CDR3 is CASRGSYGYTF. The CDR3 coding sequence is TGTGCCAGCAGAGGAAGCTATGGCTACACCTTC.

This chain connects TRBV6-6 to TRBJ2-7; the match to TRBD2 covers 8 bases. Germline CDR1 MNHNY, CDR2 SVGAGI (reference sequence). V dropped 3 bases and J dropped 5; count of bases not matched to a gene: 6. CDR3 length equals 14 residues. The CDR3 here is CASSYQRERDEQYF. The CDR3 nucleotides are TGTGCCAGCAGTTATCAGCGGGAGAGGGACGAGCAGTACTTC.

This rearrangement joins TRBV6-5 to TRBJ2-3; 9 bases line up with TRBD1. Trimming at V came to 7 bases and at J to 2 bases, leaving 4 bases not matched to a gene. Germline-derived CDR1 and CDR2 are MNHEY and SVGAGI. This CDR3 is 14 amino acids long. In DNA form, the CDR3 reads TGTGCCAGCAAGGGACAGGGACCCACAGATACGCAGTATTTT. Protein: CASKGQGPTDTQYF.

The rearrangement joins TRBV6-5 to TRBJ2-1; TRBD1 agrees at 9 bases. This CDR3 is 15 amino acids long. The V gene end was trimmed by 2 bases and the J gene end by 5 bases; junction bases not matched to a gene: 4. Germline V gene data show CDR1 as MNHEY and CDR2 as SVGAGI. The DNA for the CDR3 is TGTGCCAGCAGTTACCGGGACAGGGTGGACAATGAGCAGTTCTTC. Translation: CASSYRDRVDNEQFF.

The sample holds a few counts of this clone. This chain joins TRBV28 and TRBJ2-7; 8 nucleotides line up with TRBD1. This CDR3 comprises 14 residues. CDR1 and CDR2 from the germline V gene are MDHEN and SYDVKM. Germline trimming cut 8 bases from V and 2 bases from J; bases unmatched to any gene: 8. The DNA for the CDR3 is TGTGCCAGCCGGGGACAGGCTAATCCCTACGAGCAGTACTTC. This codes for CASRGQANPYEQYF.

J is TRBJ1-1 and V is TRBV7-9; TRBD1 agrees at 7 bases. The CDR3 is 12 amino acids. V was clipped by 6 bases and J by 7 bases; unmatched bases: 5. Germline V gene lookup returns CDR1 SEHNR and CDR2 FQNEAQ (reference sequence). CDR3 DNA: TGTGCCAGCAGAGACGGGACAGATGAAGCTTTCTTT. Translation gives CASRDGTDEAFF.

The CDR3, as DNA: TGTGCCAGCAGTGACGGCGGGTACACTGAAGCTTTCTTT. Translating gives CASSDGGYTEAFF. This chain connects TRBV6-1 to TRBJ1-1; D unresolved. Germline V gene sequence: CDR1 MNHNS, CDR2 SASEGT. Trimming pared 3 bases from V and 3 bases from J, leaving 8 bases between. This CDR3 is 13 amino acids long.

This clone appeared once. V is TRBV2 and J is TRBJ2-7; TRBD2 matches 10 bases. Per germline, CDR1 SNHLY and CDR2 FYNNEI. The CDR3 is made up of 13 amino acids. V lost 7 bases, J lost 4 bases, and 4 bases stayed unmatched. Here the CDR3 DNA reads TGTGCCAGCACCCTAGCGGGAGCGTACGAGCAGTACTTC. Amino acid sequence: CASTLAGAYEQYF.

This sequence joins TRBV13 and TRBJ2-7, with 14 bases aligning to TRBD2. After removal of 5 bases from V and 3 bases from J, the junction contained 6 bases not matched to a gene. This CDR3 is built from 16 residues. Germline values: CDR1 PRHDT, CDR2 FYEKMQ (reference sequence). The DNA for the CDR3 is TGTGCCAGCAGCCCTTCGGGACTAGCGGGAGACTACGAGCAGTACTTC. This sequence encodes CASSPSGLAGDYEQYF. Combining the CDR3 with reference TRBV13 and TRBJ2-7 gives the whole variable domain AAGVIQSPRHLIKEKRETATLKCYPIPRHDTVYWYQQGPGQDPQFLISFYEKMQSDKGSIPDRFSAQQFSDYHSELNMSSLELGDSALYFCASSPSGLAGDYEQYFGPGTRLTVT.

The chain combines TRBV4-1 with TRBJ2-1; 10 bases line up with TRBD2. Germline CDR1 reads MGHRA; CDR2 reads YSYEKL. The CDR3 extends over 15 amino acids. V trimming: 0 bases; J trimming: 8 bases; junction bases outside the gene matches: 4. The CDR3 DNA follows: TGCGCCAGCAGCCAAGATACTAGCGGGAACGATGAGCAGTTCTTC. Its translation is CASSQDTSGNDEQFF.

The CDR3 DNA follows: TGTGCCAGCAGTTTATTACCGGGCAGGGGGCAAGAGACCCAGTACTTC. Residues: CASSLLPGRGQETQYF. This chain joins TRBV27 and TRBJ2-5; 7 nucleotides align to TRBD1. In germline, CDR1 is MNHEY, CDR2 SMNVEV (reference sequence). V was clipped by 1 base and J by 2 bases; unmatched bases: 7. CDR3 length: 16 residues.